The present TCR beta chain was sequenced within a study of blood T cell repertoires in COVID-19. Only in-frame clones appear in the TCRdb table, and some are missing; sequencing was by immunoSEQ multiplex PCR. Of over 150,000 clones listed, about 80% are singletons. V lost 1 base and J 7 bases, leaving 13 bases between the germline ends. The CDR3 has 14 residues. CDR1 is SGHVS, CDR2 FQNEAQ, per germline. Sequenced material: PBMCs or T cells enriched from blood (not recorded which). The V gene is TRBV7-8, the J gene TRBJ1-1; D may be TRBD1 (5 bases). The sequence was collected from a man aged 50-59 years who had recovered from COVID-19. The CDR3 region has the DNA TGTGCCAGCAGCTTAGTTCCGGGGGGGTTTGAAGCTTTCTTT. It translates to CASSLVPGGFEAFF.